This TCR beta chain was recovered during a study of cytomegalovirus exposure and HLA in healthy donors. Background on the study: Membership in the Caucasian-associated ancestry cluster was found for about 80% of 300 to 400 genotyped donors.

Study results and limitations: Later analysis demonstrated an association between a missense DCLRE1C variant and TCR beta V- and J-gene trimming.

Remarks on this clone: The antigen remains unidentified.

Germline V CDR1 and CDR2: LNHDA, SQIVND (reference sequence). The CDR3 runs 14 residues. Trimming removed 4 bases at V and 4 bases at J, with 13 bases between. PCR amplification relied on 60 Vbeta primers (plus 13 Jbeta primers). Original data processing: The authors later counted around 80 million unique TCR beta chains, some 9.9 million of them shared. The method was immunoSEQ multiplex PCR; TCRdb's version includes in-frame clones alone and lacks a portion of them. V and J calls and clone size are copied from that table; D and trimming were computed from the DNA. Of 150,000 to 200,000 clones listed, roughly 88% are singletons.

Material for sequencing was PBMCs. The TCR originated in a man aged 18 to 29 in good health and CMV-seropositive. V usage is TRBV19 and J usage is TRBJ1-2; possibly TRBD1 for D (5 bases). The DNA of the CDR3 is TGTGCCAGTAGTACCCAGACAGACCTCTATGGCTACACCTTC. Translating it yields CASSTQTDLYGYTF.